This record looks at one T cell receptor beta chain sequence and its context. Method: immunoSEQ multiplex PCR; TCRdb's copy keeps in-frame clones and lacks some. There are more than 35,000 clones in the sample; roughly 78% occur only once, and roughly a sixth lies in the top ten. This sample stems from a study of blood T cell repertoires in COVID-19. Input material: peripheral blood. The clonotype comes from a man between 65 and 85 years old with acute or convalescent COVID-19.

The CDR3 is CATSRGAGSSYEQYF. In DNA, the CDR3 is TGTGCCACCAGCAGAGGTGCAGGTAGCTCCTACGAGCAGTACTTC. The chain carries TRBV15 and TRBJ2-7; D is ambiguous. This CDR3 comprises 15 residues. Germline CDR1 and CDR2: LNHNV and YYDKDF (reference sequence). V was shortened by 1 base and J by 0 bases, with 10 bases between the two germline ends. Looking up the rest from reference TRBV15 and TRBJ2-7 gives the full variable domain: DAMVIQNPRYQVTQFGKPVTLSCSQTLNHNVMYWYQQKSSQAPKLLFHYYDKDFNNEADTPDNFQSRRPNTSFCFLDIRSPGLGDTAMYLCATSRGAGSSYEQYFGPGTRLTVT.